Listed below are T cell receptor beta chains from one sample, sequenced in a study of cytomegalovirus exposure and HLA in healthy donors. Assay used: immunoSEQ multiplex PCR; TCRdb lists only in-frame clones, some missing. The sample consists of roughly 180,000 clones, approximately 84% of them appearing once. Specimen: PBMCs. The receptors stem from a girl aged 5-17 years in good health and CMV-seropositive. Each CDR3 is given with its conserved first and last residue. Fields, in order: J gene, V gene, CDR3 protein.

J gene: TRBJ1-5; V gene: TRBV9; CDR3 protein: CASSPRPDIANQPQHF
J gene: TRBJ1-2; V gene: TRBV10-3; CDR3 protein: CAISESVGGNGYTF
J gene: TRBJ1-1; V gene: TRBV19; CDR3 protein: CASSIPGTEAFF
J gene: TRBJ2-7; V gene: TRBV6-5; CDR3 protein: CASSQPGGKGYEQYF
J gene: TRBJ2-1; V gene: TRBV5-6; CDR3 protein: CASRPTGGAYNEQFF
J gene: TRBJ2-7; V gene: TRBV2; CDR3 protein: CASGGQGVSYEQYF
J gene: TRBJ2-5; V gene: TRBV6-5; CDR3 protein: CASRFSGGLPETQYF
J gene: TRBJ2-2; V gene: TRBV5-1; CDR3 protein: CASSLDRVGTGELFF
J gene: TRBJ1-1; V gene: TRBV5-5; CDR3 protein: CASSLFERQEAFF
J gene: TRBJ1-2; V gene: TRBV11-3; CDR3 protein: CASSLDRNYGYTF
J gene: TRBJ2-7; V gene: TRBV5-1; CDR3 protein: CASSPGQGAYEQYF
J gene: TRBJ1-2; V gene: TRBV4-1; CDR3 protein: CASSQAGGYGYTF
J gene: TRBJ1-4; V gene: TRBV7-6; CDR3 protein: CASSATGATNEKLFF
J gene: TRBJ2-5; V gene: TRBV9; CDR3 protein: CASSVGDGGAQETQYF
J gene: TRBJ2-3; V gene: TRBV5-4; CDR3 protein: CASSLSTDTQYF
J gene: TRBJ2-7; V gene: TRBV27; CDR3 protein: CASSLGPTYEQYF
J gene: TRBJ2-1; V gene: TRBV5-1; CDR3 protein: CASRTKAPGGNEQFF
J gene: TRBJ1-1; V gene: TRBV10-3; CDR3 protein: CAISEASARGAFF
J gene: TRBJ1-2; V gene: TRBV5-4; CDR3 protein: CASRYTGTNYGYTF
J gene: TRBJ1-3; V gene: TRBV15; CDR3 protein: CATGGGGGNTIYF
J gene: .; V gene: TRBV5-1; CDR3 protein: CASSKVTGGGQVAYEQYF
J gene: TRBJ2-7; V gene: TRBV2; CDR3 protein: CASSEGWSRFGQYF
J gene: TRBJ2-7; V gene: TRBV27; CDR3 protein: CASSLLQPISDSFPYEQYF
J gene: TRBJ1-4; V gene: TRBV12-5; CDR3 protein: CASGLDLAQGDNEKLFF
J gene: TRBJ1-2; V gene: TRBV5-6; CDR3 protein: CASSQGDRGPASYGYTF
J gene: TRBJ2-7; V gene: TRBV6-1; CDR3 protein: CASSPNSFYEQYF
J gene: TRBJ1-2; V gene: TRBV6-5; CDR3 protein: CASSPTGAAFGYTF